This TCR beta chain was sequenced during a study of cytomegalovirus exposure and HLA in healthy donors. Regarding this clone: Its matching antigen is unknown.

This CDR3 is 12 amino acids long. Trimming left V 8 bases short and J 9 bases short, with 11 bases between. The V gene's germline CDR1 is MNHEY and CDR2 SVGAGI. General observations from the study: It was assumed in the presence/absence analyses that sequencing depth was roughly uniform across donors.

Researchers ran the PCR with 60 Vbeta and 13 Jbeta primers. Some clones are missing from TCRdb's copy, which holds only in-frame ones; the method was immunoSEQ multiplex PCR. The top ten hold approximately 6.3% of the sample, which has roughly 66,000 clones, around 78% seen once. The sequence was collected from a man aged 45 to 65 in good health and CMV-seronegative. The sequencing input was PBMCs. The genes are TRBV6-5 and TRBJ1-6, with D maybe TRBD1 (6 bases). CDR3 nucleotide sequence: TGTGCCAGCCAAAAAGGGGGTTCACCCCTCCACTTT. It yields the protein CASQKGGSPLHF.